The subject of this entry is one TCR beta chain. Its antigen is not identified. The sample belongs to a study of T-cell reconstitution after alpha-beta-depleted transplantation in children. Study-wide results and limits: By about two months after transplant, alpha-beta T cells reportedly arose from several hundred graft clones that had expanded. T-cell numbers and diversity one year post-transplant derived largely from freshly generated T cells.

During its preparation, the TCRbeta library received unique molecular identifiers. TCRdb ran MiXCR on the PCR reads and lists one entry per CDR3 protein. In the table there are about 350,000 distinct CDR3 sequences, roughly 15% of which are singletons. The CDR3 has 14 residues. V lost 2 bases, J lost 5 bases, and 11 bases lay in between. Germline V gene lookup returns CDR1 SGHRS and CDR2 YFSETQ. V and J are TRBV5-1 and TRBJ2-1; D is unclear. The source of this sequence is a male patient aged 2-15 years who had a stem cell transplant for acute lymphoblastic leukemia, so the T cells may come from the graft donor. The source was PBMCs, mostly from graft donor cells, collected 360 days after TCRalphabeta/CD19-depleted stem cell transplant. CDR3 loop: CASSLGTVNNEQFF. For the CDR3, the DNA is TGCGCCAGCAGCTTAGGTACGGTGAACAATGAGCAGTTCTTC. Full variable domain (rest looked up from reference TRBV5-1 and TRBJ2-1): KAGVTQTPRYLIKTRGQQVTLSCSPISGHRSVSWYQQTPGQGLQFLFEYFSETQRNKGNFPGRFSGRQFSNSRSEMNVSTLELGDSALYLCASSLGTVNNEQFFGPGTRLTVL.